These 14 T cell receptor beta chains came from one sample sequenced in a study of technical replicates of blood from a few donors. Sequenced by immunoSEQ multiplex PCR; TCRdb stores in-frame clones only, minus some. The sample shows 75,000 to 95,000 clones, 90% to 95% of them seen only once. Sequenced: T cells isolated from PBMCs. These receptors were collected from a human donor in good health.

The rearrangement links TRBV7-9 to TRBJ1-2; TRBD1 matches 8 bases. In germline, CDR1 is SEHNR, CDR2 FQNEAQ (reference sequence). J was trimmed by 1 base and V by 6 bases; bases with no gene match: 7. The length of the CDR3 is 15 residues. CDR3 protein: CASRRSGGVNYGYTF. For the CDR3, the DNA is TGTGCCAGCAGACGCTCAGGGGGCGTTAACTATGGCTACACCTTC.

V usage is TRBV6-1 and J usage is TRBJ1-2; no clear D gene. There are 14 residues in the CDR3. From germline, CDR1 is MNHNS and CDR2 SASEGT. Trimming removed 6 bases at V and 3 bases at J, with 14 bases between. The CDR3 DNA reads TGTGCCAGCAGCCCACCCGTGGCTTACTATGGCTACACCTTC. It is translated as CASSPPVAYYGYTF.

This clone was seen once. This chain joins TRBV30 and TRBJ2-3; 12 bases fit TRBD2. J lost 6 bases, V lost 3 bases, and 4 bases had no gene match. The V gene's germline CDR1 is GTSNPN and CDR2 SVGIG (reference sequence). The CDR3 consists of 14 residues. This chain's CDR3 is CAWRTSGSLDTQYF. CDR3 DNA sequence: TGTGCCTGGAGGACTAGCGGGAGTCTCGATACGCAGTATTTT. Using reference TRBV30 and TRBJ2-3 for the parts outside the CDR3, the full variable domain is SQTIHQWPATLVQPVGSPLSLECTVEGTSNPNLYWYRQAAGRGLQLLFYSVGIGQISSEVPQNLSASRPQDRQFILSSKKLLLSDSGFYLCAWRTSGSLDTQYFGPGTRLTVL.

This clone appeared a single time. The J gene is TRBJ2-7, the V gene TRBV9; the match to TRBD1 covers 10 bases. The J segment lost 3 bases and the V segment lost 2 bases, leaving 11 bases of the junction unmatched. Germline lookup yields CDR1 SGDLS and CDR2 YYNGEE. The CDR3 consists of 17 residues. The CDR3: CASSVGTGDPLFYEQYF. As DNA, the CDR3 is TGTGCCAGCAGCGTGGGGACAGGGGATCCCCTATTCTACGAGCAGTACTTC.

The genes are TRBV19 and TRBJ2-7; D not resolved. The germline CDR1 and CDR2 sequences are LNHDA and SQIVND (reference sequence). The CDR3 spans 14 residues. The V and J ends lost 3 bases and 1 base respectively, with 10 bases between them. The CDR3 is CASSIQAESYEQYF. The CDR3 region has the DNA TGTGCCAGTAGTATTCAGGCAGAGTCCTACGAGCAGTACTTC.

This rearrangement joins TRBV5-6 to TRBJ1-1; D might be TRBD1 (5 bases). The CDR3 runs 12 residues. The V end lost 0 bases, the J end lost 11 bases, and 11 bases lay between the germline ends. Germline V gene lookup returns CDR1 SGHDT and CDR2 YYEEEE. The CDR3 reads CASSLASGSAFF. CDR3 DNA: TGTGCCAGCAGCTTGGCCTCAGGGTCTGCTTTCTTT.

The chain combines TRBV7-8 with TRBJ2-5; 7 positions agree with TRBD1. Trimming cost V 3 bases and J 2 bases; bases outside gene matches: 6. The V gene's germline CDR1 is SGHVS and CDR2 FQNEAQ. The CDR3 contains 15 residues. CDR3 loop: CASSFPGTEQETQYF. The CDR3 DNA sequence: TGTGCCAGCAGCTTCCCGGGGACAGAGCAAGAGACCCAGTACTTC. Combining the CDR3 with reference TRBV7-8 and TRBJ2-5 gives the whole variable domain GAGVSQSPRYKVAKRGQDVALRCDPISGHVSLFWYQQALGQGPEFLTYFQNEAQLDKSGLPSDRFFAERPEGSVSTLKIQRTQQEDSAVYLCASSFPGTEQETQYFGPGTRLLVL.

The chain joins TRBV7-8 to TRBJ1-3; D is possibly TRBD1 (6 bases). The CDR3 is 14 amino acids. Trimming shortened V by 5 bases and J by 4 bases, and 12 bases separated the two germline ends. Per germline, CDR1 SGHVS and CDR2 FQNEAQ. The DNA for the CDR3 is TGTGCCAGCAGCACCCGACAGGAAGGAAACACCATATATTTT. Encoded protein: CASSTRQEGNTIYF.

This clone was detected a few times. The V call is TRBV19, the J call TRBJ1-4, with D possibly TRBD1 on 6 matching bases. Germline V lookup: CDR1 LNHDA, CDR2 SQIVND (reference sequence). CDR3 length equals 14 residues. V was pared by 6 bases and J by 5 bases, with 13 bases between. The CDR3 DNA is TGTGCCAGTAGAGTGGACAGTTGGAATGAAAAACTGTTTTTT. This translates into CASRVDSWNEKLFF.

The rearrangement uses TRBV5-4 and TRBJ2-1, with 7 positions matching TRBD2. The CDR3 is 11 residues long. J was trimmed by 9 bases and V by 4 bases; bases with no gene match: 1. Germline-derived CDR1 and CDR2 are SGHNT and YYREEE (reference sequence). The CDR3, as DNA: TGTGCCAGCAGCGCGGGAGCTGAGCAGTTCTTC. It codes for CASSAGAEQFF. The full variable domain, with the rest looked up from reference TRBV5-4 and TRBJ2-1, is ETGVTQSPTHLIKTRGQQVTLRCSSQSGHNTVSWYQQALGQGPQFIFQYYREEENGRGNFPPRFSGLQFPNYSSELNVNALELDDSALYLCASSAGAEQFFGPGTRLTVL.

The chain carries TRBV19 and TRBJ1-5; 10 bases are shared with TRBD1. The CDR3 runs 18 residues. After removal of 9 bases from V and 1 base from J, the junction contained 15 bases not matched to a gene. Germline CDR1 is LNHDA and CDR2 is SQIVND (reference sequence). Here the CDR3 DNA reads TGTGCCAGCTACCCATCCTTTCGGGACAGGGGCAGCAATCAGCCCCAGCATTTT. It specifies CASYPSFRDRGSNQPQHF.

The V gene is TRBV14, the J gene TRBJ1-2; 8 bases are a match to TRBD1. With 2 bases clipped from V and 6 bases from J, the junction kept 11 bases outside the gene matches. Germline CDR1 reads SGHDN; CDR2 reads FVKESK. The CDR3 sequence is 16 residues long. The CDR3 is CASSQWLTGDLHGYTF. In DNA form, the CDR3 reads TGTGCCAGCAGCCAATGGCTGACAGGGGATCTGCATGGCTACACCTTC. Drawing the rest from reference TRBV14 and TRBJ1-2, the complete variable domain is EAGVTQFPSHSVIEKGQTVTLRCDPISGHDNLYWYRRVMGKEIKFLLHFVKESKQDESGMPNNRFLAERTGGTYSTLKVQPAELEDSGVYFCASSQWLTGDLHGYTFGSGTRLTVV.

DNA of the CDR3: TGTGCCAGCAGCTTGGATCGGACAGGGGGTTACTATGGCTACACCTTC. As protein: CASSLDRTGGYYGYTF. This chain links TRBV5-6 with TRBJ1-2; 10 bases line up with TRBD1. This CDR3 comprises 16 residues. Germline assignment: CDR1 SGHDT and CDR2 YYEEEE. Unmatched junction bases numbered 5, after V lost 0 bases and J lost 3 bases. Together with reference TRBV5-6 and TRBJ1-2, the CDR3 gives the full variable domain: DAGVTQSPTHLIKTRGQQVTLRCSPKSGHDTVSWYQQALGQGPQFIFQYYEEEERQRGNFPDRFSGHQFPNYSSELNVNALLLGDSALYLCASSLDRTGGYYGYTFGSGTRLTVV.

The genes are TRBV4-1 and TRBJ2-1, with 11 bases identical to TRBD2. Germline CDR1 reads MGHRA; CDR2 reads YSYEKL. The CDR3 extends over 15 amino acids. V dropped 4 bases and J dropped 9; count of bases not matched to a gene: 8. Here the CDR3 reads CASSPLAGEMIEQFF. The DNA for the CDR3 is TGCGCCAGCAGCCCACTAGCGGGAGAAATGATTGAGCAGTTCTTC.